This record concerns one TCR beta chain sequence. Its antigen is still unknown. The data originate from a study of CD8+ T cells in alopecia areata. Study observations and caveats: Administration of tofacitinib significantly diminished scalp clonality and expanded CD8+ clones within the top 100.

Trimming pared 1 base from V and 4 bases from J, leaving 14 bases between. Germline V gives CDR1 MGHRA, CDR2 YSYEKL. This CDR3 comprises 16 residues. Treatment described: oral pan-JAK inhibitor, 5-10 mg twice daily. cDNA prepared by RNA extraction and subsequent reverse transcription served as the template for sequencing. The assay was immunoSEQ multiplex PCR, and TCRdb's table has in-frame clones only and misses some. The sample lists approximately 280,000 clones, more than 45% seen once, with roughly 1.8% in the top ten. The sequence came from a human donor with alopecia areata. The rearrangement links TRBV4-1 to TRBJ1-3; D gene ambiguous. Sequenced material: CD4+ T cells sorted from blood, taken at week 24, from a patient treated with tofacitinib. The CDR3 DNA reads as TGCGCCAGCAGCCAAGTAGTGGGCAAGCAGGGAAACACCATATATTTT. Its translation is CASSQVVGKQGNTIYF.